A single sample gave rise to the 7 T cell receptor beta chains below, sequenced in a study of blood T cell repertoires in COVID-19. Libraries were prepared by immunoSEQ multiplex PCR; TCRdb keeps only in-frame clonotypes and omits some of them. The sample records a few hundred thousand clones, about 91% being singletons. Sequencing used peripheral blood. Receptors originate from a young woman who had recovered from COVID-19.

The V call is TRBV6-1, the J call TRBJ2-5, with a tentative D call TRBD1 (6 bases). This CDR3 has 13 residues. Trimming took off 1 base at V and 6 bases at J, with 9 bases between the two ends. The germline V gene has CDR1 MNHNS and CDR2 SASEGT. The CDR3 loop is CASSEGRDKTQYF. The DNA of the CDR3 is TGTGCCAGCAGTGAAGGCAGGGACAAGACCCAGTACTTC.

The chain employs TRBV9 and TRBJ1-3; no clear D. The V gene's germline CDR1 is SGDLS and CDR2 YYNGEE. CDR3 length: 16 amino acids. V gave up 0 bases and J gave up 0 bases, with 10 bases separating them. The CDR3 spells CASSVGSPLSGNTIYF. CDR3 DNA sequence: TGTGCCAGCAGCGTAGGGAGTCCTCTCTCTGGAAACACCATATATTTT.

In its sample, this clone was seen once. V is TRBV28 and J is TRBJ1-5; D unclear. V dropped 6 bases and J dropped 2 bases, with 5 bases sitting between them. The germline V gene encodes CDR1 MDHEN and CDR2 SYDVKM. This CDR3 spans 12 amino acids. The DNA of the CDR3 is TGTGCCAGCAGAATAGGCAATCAGCCCCAGCATTTT. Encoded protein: CASRIGNQPQHF.

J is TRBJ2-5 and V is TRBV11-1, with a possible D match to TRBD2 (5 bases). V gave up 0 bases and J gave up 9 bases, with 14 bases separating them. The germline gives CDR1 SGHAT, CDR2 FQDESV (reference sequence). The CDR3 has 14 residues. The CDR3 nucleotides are TGTGCCAGCAGCTTAGCCGTCCCCCCGGGGTCCCAGTACTTC. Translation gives CASSLAVPPGSQYF.

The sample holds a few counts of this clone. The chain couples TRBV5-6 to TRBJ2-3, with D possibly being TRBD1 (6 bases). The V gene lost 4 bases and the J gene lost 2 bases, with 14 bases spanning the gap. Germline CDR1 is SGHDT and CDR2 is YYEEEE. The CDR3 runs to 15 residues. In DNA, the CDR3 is TGTGCCAGCAGCCAAAACAGGGCTCCCACAGATACGCAGTATTTT. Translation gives CASSQNRAPTDTQYF.

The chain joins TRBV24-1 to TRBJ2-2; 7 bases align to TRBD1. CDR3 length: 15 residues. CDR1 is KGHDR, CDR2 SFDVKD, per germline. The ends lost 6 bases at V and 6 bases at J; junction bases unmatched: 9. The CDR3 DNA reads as TGTGCCACCAGTCCCCGGGACAGAAGAGCCGGGGAGCTGTTTTTT. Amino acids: CATSPRDRRAGELFF.

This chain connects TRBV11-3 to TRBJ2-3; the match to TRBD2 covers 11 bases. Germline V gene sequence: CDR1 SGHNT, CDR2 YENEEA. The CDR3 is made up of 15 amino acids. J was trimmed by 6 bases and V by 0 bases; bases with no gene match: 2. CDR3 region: CASSLDGLAGDTQYF. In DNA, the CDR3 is TGTGCCAGCAGCTTAGACGGACTAGCGGGCGATACGCAGTATTTT.